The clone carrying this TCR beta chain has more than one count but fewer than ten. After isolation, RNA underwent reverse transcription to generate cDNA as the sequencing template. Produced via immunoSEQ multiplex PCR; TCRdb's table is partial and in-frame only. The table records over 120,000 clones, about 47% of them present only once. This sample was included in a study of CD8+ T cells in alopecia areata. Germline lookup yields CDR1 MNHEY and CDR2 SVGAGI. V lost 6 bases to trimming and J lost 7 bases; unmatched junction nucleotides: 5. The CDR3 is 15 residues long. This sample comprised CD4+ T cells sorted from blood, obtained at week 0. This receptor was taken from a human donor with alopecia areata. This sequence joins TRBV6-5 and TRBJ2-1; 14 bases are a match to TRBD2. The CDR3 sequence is CASRYGLAGGNEQFF. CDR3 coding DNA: TGTGCCAGCAGATACGGACTAGCGGGAGGAAATGAGCAGTTCTTC.